This TCR beta chain derives from a study of beta chain features in type 1 diabetes. To note about this clone: Its antigen is as yet unknown.

V was pared by 0 bases and J by 4 bases, with 9 bases between. Germline loops: CDR1 MNHEY, CDR2 SVGAGI. The CDR3 extends over 14 amino acids. The whole isolated RNA underwent reverse transcription, so sequencing captured expressed TCRB transcripts. The data were produced by immunoSEQ multiplex PCR, yet TCRdb's version contains in-frame clones alone and is incomplete. This table has 500,000 to 850,000 clones, over 11% appearing once. Findings of the study overall: Shorter TCRB CDR3s, moderately but significantly so, marked every one of the four CD4+ subsets in Type 1 diabetes patients.

The source is a man between 18 and 29 years old with type 1 diabetes. The rearrangement joins TRBV6-5 to TRBJ1-1; D ambiguous. What was sequenced was naive CD4+ T cells from blood. The CDR3 sequence is CASSYSTRFTEAFF. CDR3 DNA sequence: TGTGCCAGCAGTTACTCGACGAGGTTCACTGAAGCTTTCTTT.